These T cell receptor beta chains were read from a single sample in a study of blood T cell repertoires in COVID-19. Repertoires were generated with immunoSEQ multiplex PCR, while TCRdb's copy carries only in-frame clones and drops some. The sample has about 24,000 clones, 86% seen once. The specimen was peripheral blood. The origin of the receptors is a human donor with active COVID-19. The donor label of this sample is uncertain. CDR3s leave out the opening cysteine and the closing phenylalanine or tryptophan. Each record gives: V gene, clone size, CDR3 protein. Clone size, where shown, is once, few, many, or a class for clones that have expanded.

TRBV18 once ASSPGEKLF
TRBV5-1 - ASSPGSLAAQETQY
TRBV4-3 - ASSQDPLGQGHGYT
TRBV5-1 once ASSQEASFMNTEAF
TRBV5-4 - ASSLGTRDRGSEAF
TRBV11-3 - ASSLGQDSSYEQY
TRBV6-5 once ASSRQLGSEKLF
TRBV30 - AWSPTRVGPEAF
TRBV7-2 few ASSPHSGPLSGANVLT
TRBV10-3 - AITPEGLASKQY
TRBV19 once ASRRAGANTGELF
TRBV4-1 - ASSRGQGDTGELF
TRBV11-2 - ASSLRETQY
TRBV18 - ASSPQPNPSGNTIY
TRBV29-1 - SVDRQGGSTNTEAF
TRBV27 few ASGGLQGKRHIQY
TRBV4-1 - ASSQGPATYNEQF
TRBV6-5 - ASTNRTSYTGELF
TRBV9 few ASSNTGDGNQPQH
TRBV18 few ASSPGGDYGYT
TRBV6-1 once ASRATGMINEKLF
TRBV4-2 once ASSQDWQAMNTEAF
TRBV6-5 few ASSYSSAGGYT
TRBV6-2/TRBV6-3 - ASSVRITDTQY
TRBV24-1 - ATSDPTSGVEETQY
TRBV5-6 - ASSHWTTTDTQY
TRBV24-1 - ATSDGWDRGVGDEQY
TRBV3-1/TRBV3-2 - ASSQARELF
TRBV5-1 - ASETGTSGGITDTQY
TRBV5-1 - ASSLVSGRVSSYEQY
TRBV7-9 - ASSPRQGARYNEQF
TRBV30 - AWSVPRTAYEQY
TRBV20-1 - SASPGGNSGNTIY
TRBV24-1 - ATSDGVNNEQF
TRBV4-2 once ASSQDQAGSYEQY
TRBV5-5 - ASSRPGTGVNTIY
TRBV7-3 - ASSLTSQMNTEAF
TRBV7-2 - ASSFLVTDTEAF
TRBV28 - ASWTASGNTIY
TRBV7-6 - ASSLEDRGDIQY
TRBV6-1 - ASSEAAARNTEAF
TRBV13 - ASSLGRGPLF
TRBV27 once ASRGQGEVPNTGELF
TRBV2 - VSGEGANVLT
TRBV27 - ASSLSRQGFGGELF
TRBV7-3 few ASRPKAGPNYGYT
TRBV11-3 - ASSASRGQGEAF
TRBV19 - ASRDNRISSYNSPLH
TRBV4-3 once ASSQDTGNTGYT
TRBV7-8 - ASSLGQAETQY
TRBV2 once ASRPGTVQETQY
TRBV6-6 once ASSRDRGGLANYGYT
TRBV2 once ASSEVWEGSGNEQF
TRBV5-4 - ASSGSWDSLQETQY